This T cell receptor beta chain was sequenced during a study of patients and donors after allogeneic stem cell transplantation. This CDR3 is built from 18 residues. Unmatched junction bases numbered 10, after V lost 5 bases and J lost 0 bases. This clonotype was seen a few times. In TCRdb, the RT-PCR reads were re-called with MiXCR into one record per CDR3 protein. The repertoire consists of roughly 940,000 distinct CDR3 sequences, with 18% occurring once and the leading ten covering under 6.5%. The chain combines TRBV12-3 or TRBV12-4 with TRBJ2-3, with 11 bases identical to TRBD2. This clonotype was obtained from a human donor who was either an allogeneic HSCT recipient or a stem cell or donor lymphocyte infusion donor (not recorded which). It is not recorded whose cells these are; they may come from a transplant donor. The sequenced sample consisted of blood, either unsorted or a sorted T cell fraction (not recorded which). The CDR3 bases are TGTGCCAGCAGTCCGGGACTAGCGGCATTTACTAGCACAGATACGCAGTATTTT. As protein: CASSPGLAAFTSTDTQYF.